The 29 T cell receptor beta chains reported below all come from one sample, sequenced in a study of tumor-infiltrating lymphocytes in primary liver carcinoma. Unsorted bulk tissue of roughly 18-32 mg yielded co-extracted RNA and DNA. Starting material of 400 to 600 ng total RNA yielded TCR beta cDNA via a constant-region primer. Generation of the TCR beta libraries relied on three nested multiplex PCR rounds using slightly modified ARM-PCR. It was with TRBV1-TRBV30 forward primers and a C-beta reverse primer that the first two PCR rounds were run, at approximately 10 cycles each. One entry per CDR3 protein results from TCRdb running MiXCR on the multiplex PCR reads. The sample yields approximately 92,000 distinct CDR3 sequences, around 70% seen once. The sample comprised tumor-adjacent normal liver tissue. Receptors were obtained from a man aged 35 to 55 with primary liver carcinoma and hepatitis B virus infection.

On this clonotype itself: A much larger clone lies a single base off, so this may be a read error. The rearrangement joins TRBV10-1 to TRBJ2-1; unclear D gene. The germline V gene has CDR1 WNHNN and CDR2 SYGVQD (reference sequence). The CDR3 contains 14 residues. Deletions cut 0 bases from V and 5 bases from J, with 8 bases between. The CDR3 DNA sequence: TGCGCCAGCAGTGAGTCACGTCAACACAATGAGCAGTTCTTC. This sequence encodes CASSESRQHNEQFF.

Many counts were recorded for this clonotype. The chain links TRBV6-2 or TRBV6-3 to TRBJ2-2; 9 bases match TRBD2. The junction had 11 bases not matched to a gene; V was cut back by 5 bases and J by 7 bases. CDR3 size: 16 residues. Germline CDR1 and CDR2: MNHEY and SVGEGT. The CDR3 sequence: CASSHLVSGRNGELFF. CDR3 bases: TGTGCCAGCAGTCATCTGGTTAGCGGGAGAAACGGGGAGCTGTTTTTT.

Concerning this clonotype: This may stem from a read error, because a much larger clone lies one nucleotide away. This chain links TRBV7-9 with TRBJ2-1; maybe TRBD2 (5 bases). This CDR3 is built from 15 residues. V lost 5 bases and J 8 bases, leaving 19 bases between the germline ends. In germline, CDR1 is SEHNR, CDR2 FQNEAQ (reference sequence). The CDR3 coding sequence is TGTGCCAGCAGCCCGAGGGCAGGAGAGGGAGATGAGCAGTTCTTC. This gives the protein CASSPRAGEGDEQFF.

The V and J genes are TRBV30 and TRBJ2-7, with D uncertain. The V gene lost 0 bases and the J gene lost 0 bases, with 3 bases spanning the gap. There are 12 residues in the CDR3. Looked up from germline, CDR1 is GTSNPN and CDR2 is SVGIG (reference sequence). As DNA, the CDR3 is TGTGCCTGGAGTGTCTCCTCCTACGAGCAGTACTTC. Amino acids: CAWSVSSYEQYF.

In this sample, this clonotype turned up a few times. One base away lies a much larger clone, so this may be a sequencing read error. The rearrangement joins TRBV4-2 to TRBJ1-1; D unresolved. CDR1 and CDR2 (germline): LGHNA, YNFKEQ. The germline V and J ends were trimmed by 7 bases and 3 bases, with 12 bases remaining between them. The length of the CDR3 is 13 residues. CDR3 sequence reads: CASTPAHDTEAFF. CDR3 nucleotides: TGTGCCAGCACCCCAGCCCACGACACTGAAGCTTTCTTT.

On this clonotype: A read error may explain this, as a much larger clone is one base away. This chain connects TRBV7-9 to TRBJ2-1; D is ambiguous. The CDR3 loop spans 13 amino acids. Trimming left V 11 bases short and J 2 bases short, with 13 bases between. The germline gives CDR1 SEHNR, CDR2 FQNEAQ (reference sequence). This CDR3 reads CAGTPGPYNEQFF. The CDR3 DNA reads as TGTGCCGGCACCCCCGGGCCCTACAATGAGCAGTTCTTC.

This clonotype was seen a few times. This chain uses TRBV19 with TRBJ2-7, with TRBD2 as a possible D gene (7 bases). Germline V gene sequence: CDR1 LNHDA, CDR2 SQIVND (reference sequence). The CDR3 is made up of 14 amino acids. V gave up 10 bases and J gave up 3 bases, with 19 bases separating them. CDR3 in DNA: TGTGCCACCTCCGAAGGGGGGGGCAGCTACGAGCAGTACTTC. It codes for CATSEGGGSYEQYF.

The chain links TRBV5-5 to TRBJ1-5; tentative D call: TRBD1 (6 bases). The V gene's germline CDR1 is SGHKS and CDR2 YYEKEE (reference sequence). The CDR3 totals 15 residues. V lost 4 bases, J lost 5 bases, and 16 bases lay in between. The CDR3 region has the DNA TGTGCCAGCAGCCTGGGGGGCGCGATCGATCAGCCCCAGCATTTT. Protein product: CASSLGGAIDQPQHF.

Worth noting for this clonotype: The junction does not match germline at one end; this may be a read error. V and J are TRBV6-5 and TRBJ2-1, with D possibly being TRBD1 (5 bases). From germline, CDR1 is MNHEY and CDR2 SVGAGI. The CDR3 runs to 15 residues. CDR3 DNA sequence: TGTGTCAGCAGGGAATACAGGAGCCCCTACAATGAACAGTTCTTC. Protein product: CVSREYRSPYNEQFF.

As to this clonotype: A read error is possible here, since a much larger clone lies one base away. The J gene is TRBJ2-3, the V gene TRBV10-3, with TRBD2 matching 9 bases. This CDR3 comprises 17 residues. The V segment lost 5 bases and the J segment 3 bases; nucleotides outside the gene matches: 12. CDR1 and CDR2 from the germline V gene are ENHRY and SYGVKD. The CDR3 region is CAISQTGAGGETDTQYF. For the CDR3, the DNA is TGTGCCATCAGTCAAACAGGAGCGGGAGGAGAGACAGATACGCAGTATTTT.

Comments on this clonotype: A read error may explain this, as a much larger clone is one base away. The chain carries TRBV12-3 or TRBV12-4 and TRBJ1-1; no reliable D call. There are 12 residues in the CDR3. The CDR3 nucleotides are TGTGCCAGCAGTGATTGGCACACTGAAGCTTACTTT. This codes for CASSDWHTEAYF.

Regarding this clonotype: A read error may account for a junction end that differs from germline. The chain employs TRBV11-2 and TRBJ2-3; no reliable D call. CDR1 and CDR2 from the germline V gene are SGHAT and FQNNGV. CDR3 length equals 13 residues. The CDR3 nucleotides are TGTGCCAGCACCTCCTCCGCGATAGATACGCAGTTTTTT. Amino acid sequence: CASTSSAIDTQFF. The full variable domain, its missing parts supplied by reference TRBV11-2 and TRBJ2-3, is EAGVAQSPRYKIIEKRQSVAFWCNPISGHATLYWYQQILGQGPKLLIQFQNNGVVDDSQLPKDRFSAERLKGVDSTLKIQPAKLEDSAVYLCASTSSAIDTQFFGPGTRLTVL.

This clonotype occurred a few times. This rearrangement joins TRBV18 to TRBJ1-2, with 8 bases identical to TRBD1. The germline V gene encodes CDR1 KGHSH and CDR2 LQKENI. The CDR3 sequence is 15 residues long. V shed 6 bases and J 4 bases; nucleotides not matched to a gene: 10. DNA of the CDR3: TGTGCCAGCTCCCCATCTCAGGGGGCTATCTATGGCTACACCTTC. Residues: CASSPSQGAIYGYTF.

This clonotype was found many times. V gene TRBV28 combines with J gene TRBJ2-5, with TRBD1 identical over 11 bases. J lost 4 bases, V lost 5 bases, and 6 bases had no gene match. The germline V gene encodes CDR1 MDHEN and CDR2 SYDVKM. The CDR3 runs 15 residues. Here the CDR3 DNA reads TGTGCCAGCAGTCTGGACAGGGGGCACAGAGAGACCCAGTACTTC. Translating gives CASSLDRGHRETQYF.

Concerning this clonotype itself: It may be a read error: a sequence one base away is much more abundant. This sequence joins TRBV28 and TRBJ1-5; D is unclear. Germline assignment: CDR1 MDHEN and CDR2 SYDVKM. V was pared by 7 bases and J by 3 bases, with 7 bases between. The CDR3 runs to 12 residues. The CDR3 DNA sequence: TGTGCCAGCAATGCGAACAATCAGCCCCAGCATTTT. Residues: CASNANNQPQHF. Complete variable domain (other parts from reference TRBV28 and TRBJ1-5): DVKVTQSSRYLVKRTGEKVFLECVQDMDHENMFWYRQDPGLGLRLIYFSYDVKMKEKGDIPEGYSVSREKKERFSLILESASTNQTSMYLCASNANNQPQHFGDGTRLSIL.

Comment on this clonotype: This may come from a read error, since a much larger clone is one base off. V gene TRBV6-2 or TRBV6-3 combines with J gene TRBJ2-2; no firm D call. Germline V lookup: CDR1 MNHEY, CDR2 SVGEGT. The CDR3 covers 15 residues. Trimming pared 4 bases from V and 0 bases from J, leaving 9 bases between. The CDR3 region is CASSWTNSNTGELFF. CDR3 bases: TGTGCCAGCAGTTGGACGAACTCGAACACCGGGGAGCTGTTTTTT.

About this clonotype itself: One end of the junction is discordant with germline, which a read error may explain. The rearrangement joins TRBV11-2 to TRBJ2-1; D is undetermined. The CDR3 contains 13 residues. CDR1 and CDR2 (germline): SGHAT, FQNNGV. This CDR3 reads CTSSRLGLLEQFF. The CDR3 DNA is TGTACCAGCAGTCGACTCGGCTTGCTGGAGCAGTTCTTC.

This clonotype has more than one count but fewer than ten. V usage is TRBV10-2 and J usage is TRBJ2-7, with 13 bases that match TRBD2. V was pared by 10 bases and J by 1 base, with 7 bases of the junction left unmatched. The CDR3 is 15 residues long. The V gene's germline CDR1 is WSHSY and CDR2 SAAADI. CDR3 coding DNA: TGCGCCACTCGGCTGGGACTAGCGGGATCCTACGAGCAGTACTTC. This gives the protein CATRLGLAGSYEQYF.

This clonotype was seen once. The junction departs from the called germline gene at one end, perhaps through a read error. The chain recombines TRBV5-5 with TRBJ2-3; 10 bases are a match to TRBD2. The CDR3 has 18 amino acids. Looked up from germline, CDR1 is SGHKS and CDR2 is YYEKEE (reference sequence). This chain's CDR3 is CASSLVAAGGFGADTQYF. The CDR3 nucleotides are TGTGCCAGCAGCTTAGTCGCAGCGGGAGGGTTCGGGGCAGATACCCAGTATTTT.

To note about this clonotype: The germline gene is not matched at one end of the junction; a read error may be the cause. The chain combines TRBV11-2 with TRBJ1-2; a weak D match, TRBD1 (6 bases). The CDR3 loop spans 14 amino acids. Germline assignment: CDR1 SGHAT and CDR2 FQNNGV. The CDR3 nucleotides read TGTGTCAGCAGTTTAGGGGCGGGGGCGCGAGGCTACACCTTC. Its translation is CVSSLGAGARGYTF.

The V call is TRBV12-5, the J call TRBJ2-1; 8 bases are a match to TRBD1. J lost 8 bases, V lost 8 bases, and 17 bases had no gene match. CDR3 length: 16 amino acids. Germline V lookup: CDR1 LGHNT, CDR2 FRNRAP. In DNA, the CDR3 is TGTGCTAGTTGTAATCAGGGGGCTCCTCGATTCGATGAGCAGTTCTTC. Protein sequence: CASCNQGAPRFDEQFF. Variable domain in full (rest from reference TRBV12-5 and TRBJ2-1): DARVTQTPRHKVTEMGQEVTMRCQPILGHNTVFWYRQTMMQGLELLAYFRNRAPLDDSGMPKDRFSAEMPDATLATLKIQPSEPRDSAVYFCASCNQGAPRFDEQFFGPGTRLTVL.

About this clonotype itself: This could be a read error, since a much larger clone is one nucleotide away. This chain joins TRBV4-1 and TRBJ2-7; tentative D call: TRBD2 (5 bases). This CDR3 spans 15 amino acids. CDR1 is MGHRA, CDR2 YSYEKL, per germline. V gave up 1 base and J gave up 3 bases, with 13 bases separating them. The CDR3 DNA reads TGCGCCAGCAGCCAAGTTCCGACTAACTTCTACGAGCAGTACTTC. This codes for CASSQVPTNFYEQYF.

The chain combines TRBV21-1 with TRBJ1-5. TRBV21-1 is shown as a pseudogene. The CDR3 extends over 16 amino acids. The CDR3 spells CASGKNRRESNQPQHF. CDR3 bases: TGTGCCAGCGGCAAAAATCGGAGGGAGAGCAATCAGCCCCAGCATTTT.

This sequence joins TRBV28 and TRBJ1-3; maybe TRBD1 (6 bases). V dropped 4 bases and J dropped 1 base, with 14 bases sitting between them. Per germline, CDR1 MDHEN and CDR2 SYDVKM. The CDR3 totals 16 residues. The CDR3 region is CASSSPPRGSGNTIYF. The DNA of the CDR3 is TGTGCCAGCAGTTCCCCTCCCAGGGGTTCTGGAAACACCATATATTTT.

Only one count was recorded for this clonotype. The chain joins TRBV6-6 to TRBJ2-1; no firm D call. The germline V gene has CDR1 MNHNY and CDR2 SVGAGI (reference sequence). The length of the CDR3 is 15 residues. V lost 8 bases and J lost 5, with 19 bases in between. CDR3 in amino acids: CASGSATCGHNEQFF. The CDR3, as DNA: TGTGCCAGCGGTTCTGCGACTTGCGGACACAATGAGCAGTTCTTC.

The rearrangement joins TRBV28 to TRBJ1-1; D uncertain. This CDR3 region has 14 residues. Per the germline V gene, CDR1 is MDHEN and CDR2 is SYDVKM. The germline V and J ends were trimmed by 2 bases and 10 bases, with 17 bases remaining between them. The DNA of the CDR3 is TGTGCCAGCAGTTTAGGGTTCCAGGTGGCTGCAGCTTTCTTT. This codes for CASSLGFQVAAAFF.

This rearrangement joins TRBV7-9 to TRBJ2-7, with unresolved D. The V gene lost 11 bases and the J gene lost 0 bases, with 14 bases spanning the gap. Germline V CDR1 and CDR2: SEHNR, FQNEAQ (reference sequence). The CDR3 spans 13 residues. The CDR3 DNA reads as TGTGCCTGCGGCCCGTCTAACTCCTACGAGCAGTACTTC. Translating it yields CACGPSNSYEQYF.

Details on this clonotype: One junction end does not reproduce the germline sequence, and a read error may be involved. J is TRBJ2-3 and V is TRBV5-4, with D maybe TRBD2 (6 bases). This CDR3 contains 14 residues. Germline V CDR1 and CDR2: SGHNT, YYREEE (reference sequence). The CDR3, as DNA: TGCGCCAGCAGCATGGGACGGGAGTTCGATACGCAGTATTTT. Its translation: CASSMGREFDTQYF.

The chain couples TRBV7-9 to TRBJ1-1, with TRBD1 identical over 7 bases. The V gene end was trimmed by 3 bases and the J gene end by 8 bases; junction bases not matched to a gene: 6. Germline CDR1 and CDR2: SEHNR and FQNEAQ (reference sequence). This CDR3 region has 13 residues. The CDR3 loop reads CASSFEGAVEAFF. CDR3 bases: TGTGCCAGCAGCTTTGAGGGGGCAGTGGAAGCTTTCTTT.